One and the same sample provided the 2 T cell receptor beta chains below, sequenced in a study of regulatory T cells in long-lasting Graves disease (dated by TCRdb to the early 2020s). Preparation of the library involved multiplex PCR. For sequencing, an Illumina HiSeq 4000 was employed. CDR3 regions were amplified by Arm-PCR with iRepertoire HTBI primers to construct TCR beta libraries. TCRdb reprocessed the public reads (quality trimming at Q25 with fastp, clone calling with MiXCR) and kept in-frame beta chains. Each CDR3 protein gets just one entry, which takes the most common genes and DNA from the rows behind it. A total of about 660,000 distinct CDR3 sequences appear in this sample, about 32% of them only once. 40% to 55% of the sample lies in the top ten. Interpreted using the paper, the time point label stands for: persistent/refractory GD, antithyroid drugs over 5 years with positive TRAb. For both TCR sequencing and RNA sequencing, RNA was extracted from PBMCs in TRIzol.

Sequenced here: peripheral blood mononuclear cells (PBMCs), sampled when the disease was refractory, from a patient treated with antithyroid drugs. These receptors were collected from a female donor with Graves disease.

The chain uses TRBV18 and TRBJ2-7; 11 nucleotides line up with TRBD2. Per the germline V gene, CDR1 is KGHSH and CDR2 is LQKENI. This CDR3 spans 14 amino acids. Losses at the gene ends were 5 bases for V and 3 bases for J; bases not matched to a gene: 3. The CDR3 sequence: CASSKLAGVYEQYF. In DNA form, the CDR3 reads TGTGCCAGCTCAAAACTAGCGGGAGTCTACGAGCAGTACTTC.

This clonotype showed up just a few times. The chain links TRBV13 to TRBJ2-2, with 10 bases identical to TRBD2. The CDR3 loop spans 18 amino acids. Trimming took 3 bases from V and 0 from J; bases not matched to a gene: 7. Germline loops: CDR1 PRHDT, CDR2 FYEKMQ (reference sequence). The CDR3 here is CASSFGTSGIANTGELFF. The DNA for the CDR3 is TGTGCCAGCAGCTTTGGAACTAGCGGGATCGCGAACACCGGGGAGCTGTTTTTT.